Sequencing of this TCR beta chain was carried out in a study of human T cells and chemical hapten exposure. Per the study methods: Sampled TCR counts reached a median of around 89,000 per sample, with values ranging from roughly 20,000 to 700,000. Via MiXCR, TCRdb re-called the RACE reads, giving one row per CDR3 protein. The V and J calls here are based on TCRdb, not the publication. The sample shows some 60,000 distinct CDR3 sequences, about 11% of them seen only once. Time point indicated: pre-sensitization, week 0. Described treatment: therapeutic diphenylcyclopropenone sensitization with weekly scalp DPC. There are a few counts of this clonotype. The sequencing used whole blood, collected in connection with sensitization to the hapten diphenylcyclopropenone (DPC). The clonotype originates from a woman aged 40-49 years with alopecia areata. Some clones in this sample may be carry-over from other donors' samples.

In DNA, the CDR3 is TGTGCCAGCAAGCCCCTCAGGGCGGGTAGGTTGAACACTGAAGCTTTCTTT. Its protein product is CASKPLRAGRLNTEAFF. The chain couples TRBV12-3 or TRBV12-4 to TRBJ1-1; TRBD1 might be the D (5 bases). There are 17 residues in the CDR3. V lost 7 bases and J lost 0, with 21 bases in between.